These 7 T cell receptor beta chains originate from one sample sequenced in a study of T cell responses to AZD1222 COVID-19 vaccine. Sequencing used immunoSEQ multiplex PCR; TCRdb keeps in-frame clones, though not all of them. The sample has more than 150,000 clones; 87% are singletons. The sample in question was peripheral blood, obtained on day 0 of MenACWY control vaccination. The receptors were sampled from an adult in good health.

As for this clone: The same CDR3 can be traced to other DNA sequences in this sample. V and J are TRBV18 and TRBJ1-1; no definite D call. From germline, CDR1 is KGHSH and CDR2 LQKENI. The CDR3 runs to 15 residues. V was clipped by 2 bases and J by 4 bases, with 14 bases between them. In DNA form, the CDR3 reads TGTGCCAGCTCACCAACATCAGAGGGTCGCACTGAAGCTTTCTTT. It is translated as CASSPTSEGRTEAFF.

V and J are TRBV15 and TRBJ1-3, with D unresolved. CDR3 length: 15 amino acids. Germline values: CDR1 LNHNV, CDR2 YYDKDF (reference sequence). The ends were cut back, 0 bases at V and 3 bases at J, with 9 bases in the middle. DNA of the CDR3: TGTGCCACCAGCAGAGATTTGACCCTTGGAAACACCATATATTTT. As protein: CATSRDLTLGNTIYF.

This clone was observed once. The chain uses TRBV7-3 and TRBJ2-5; tentative D call: TRBD1 (6 bases). Germline V gene sequence: CDR1 SGHTA, CDR2 FQGTGA. The CDR3 is 14 amino acids. V dropped 3 bases and J dropped 4 bases, with 12 bases sitting between them. The CDR3: CASSLGAEGETQYF. CDR3 nucleotides: TGTGCCAGCAGCTTGGGGGCCGAGGGAGAGACCCAGTACTTC.

This CDR3 is CATSSGASGWSYEQYF. The CDR3 region has the DNA TGTGCCACCAGCAGTGGTGCTAGCGGGTGGTCCTACGAGCAGTACTTC. V and J are TRBV15 and TRBJ2-7, with TRBD2 identical over 8 bases. The CDR3 spans 16 residues. Trimming removed 3 bases from V and 1 base from J; junction bases left unmatched: 8. In germline, CDR1 is LNHNV, CDR2 YYDKDF (reference sequence).

The chain is built from TRBV18 and TRBJ2-4; D not certain. This CDR3 comprises 15 residues. CDR1 is KGHSH, CDR2 LQKENI, per germline. V was clipped by 2 bases and J by 0 bases, with 8 bases between them. CDR3 region: CASSPAELAKNIQYF. The CDR3 DNA reads as TGTGCCAGCTCACCAGCAGAGCTAGCCAAAAACATTCAGTACTTC.

This clone is a singleton in its sample. Here the CDR3 reads CASSYSKVNEKLFF. As DNA, the CDR3 is TGTGCCAGCAGTTACTCGAAGGTTAATGAAAAACTGTTTTTT. V is TRBV6-2 or TRBV6-3 and J is TRBJ1-4; D not resolved. The length of the CDR3 is 14 residues. Trimming removed 0 bases at V and 4 bases at J, with 6 bases between. Looked up from germline, CDR1 is MNHEY and CDR2 is SVGEGT.

The CDR3 spells CASRGESVNQPQHF. CDR3 DNA sequence: TGTGCCAGCAGGGGGGAAAGTGTCAATCAGCCCCAGCATTTT. The chain couples TRBV6-6 to TRBJ1-5, with TRBD1 as a possible D gene (5 bases). The CDR3 consists of 14 residues. The V end lost 6 bases, the J end lost 3 bases, and 12 bases lay between the germline ends. In germline, CDR1 is MNHNY, CDR2 SVGAGI (reference sequence).